This TCR beta chain was recorded in a study of blood T cells in healthy people across ages (dated by TCRdb to between 2015 and 2016). Context from the whole study: In model experiments, template switching captured roughly one uniquely barcoded TCR beta cDNA molecule for every two T cells. To track age-related changes in TCR beta repertoire diversity, the study relied on deep sequencing normalized with unique cDNA molecular identifiers. Four age groups were formed from the donors: young (average about 15 years), middle-aged (approximately 40), aged (62) and long-lived (less than 85). Donors of different ages were randomly distributed across sequencing lanes to avoid experimental bias. For two donors (one aged 18 to 29 and one aged 80 or older), the study analyzed two additional independent replicas of 1 million unique cDNA reads from the same blood draw. What the research found in general, with its limitations: Donor CMV infection status was unknown, potentially confounding age-related changes in expanded clonotypes. A strong correlation was found between observed TCR beta diversity and the percentage of naive T cells measured by flow cytometry. Since profiling was done on bulk unsorted PBMCs, naive and antigen-experienced compartments could not be conclusively compared. Compared with the aged group, the long-lived group had more naive CD4+ T cells, fewer expanded clones and increased TCR diversity, suggesting age selection. As age increased, observed TCR beta diversity per million T cells dropped in a roughly linear way, and a significant reduction was already evident by age 40. Estimates of total diversity from one million sequenced T cells were regarded as lower bounds and underestimates.

Receptors were amplified or captured by 5' RACE. The sequencer listed for this sample is Illumina HiSeq 2500. A second PCR of roughly 7 to 11 cycles was performed with a sample-barcoded 5' primer and a J-beta primer mix. A unique molecular identifier was introduced onto each TCR beta cDNA molecule by a template-switch 5' adaptor carrying 12 random nucleotides. At least 2.5 million CDR3-containing paired-end reads were obtained from each sample. All of the RNA was converted into first-strand cDNA using the Mint cDNA synthesis kit, with a TRBC-specific oligonucleotide serving as the primer. All cDNA was treated with uracil-DNA glycosylase and then went through a first 18-cycle PCR with the universal primers M1SS and BC2_uni_R. From the authors' description of their analysis: For normalization, 1 million high-quality reads were randomly selected from each sample, with every read carrying a distinct molecular identifier. Instead of being binned into consensus sequences, reads that shared molecular identifiers were thrown out. MiTCR, with a Q25 quality threshold and the strictest error-elimination algorithm, was used for CDR3 identification, clonotype clustering and error correction. A nonparametric unseen species model with Euler transformation was used to estimate lower-bound total TCR beta diversity. The public sequencing data were trimmed at Q25 with fastp and processed into clonotypes with MiXCR by TCRdb, which kept only in-frame beta chains. Each entry merges the rows of one CDR3 protein and shows their most common DNA and genes. What appears here as the V and J calls and clone size reflects TCRdb's work, not the paper's. This sample has about 650,000 distinct CDR3 sequences in its table, and roughly 32% of those were observed once. The ten most abundant clones make up less than 20% of the sample.

Counted from cysteine to phenylalanine, this CDR3 has 14 amino acids. Only the CDR3 region is kept as DNA, spanning 42 bases read in frame from base 1. Sequences SGHVS (CDR1) and FQNEAQ (CDR2) are obtained from the germline V gene. V and J are truncated by 1 base and 3 bases respectively, leaving an intervening sequence of 10 bases. This clonotype turned up a few times. Its antigen is still unknown. With a much larger clone just one base away, this may be a read error. The approximately 41 donors, aged roughly 6 to 95 years, were systemically healthy Caucasian individuals from Russia. Approximately 11 milliliters of peripheral blood were drawn from each donor into EDTA-treated Vacutainer tubes. PBMCs were isolated by Ficoll-Paque density-gradient centrifugation, with at least 6 million obtained per sample. Trizol reagent was used to extract total RNA from the PBMCs, yielding at least 6 micrograms per sample. For every donor, flow cytometry on a PBMC aliquot measured the percentage of naive CD45RAhigh/CD27high T cells.

The chain is assembled from TRBV7-8 and TRBJ2-7; a weak D assignment points to TRBD1 (6 bases agree). Sequencing used blood. The origin of this receptor is a woman of 80 years or more in good health. Donor details come from another sample of the same person, matched by shared clones. At the DNA level, the sequence is TGTGCCAGCAGCTTAGGTGTCAGGGGCTACGAGCAGTACTTC. Its amino acids are CASSLGVRGYEQYF.